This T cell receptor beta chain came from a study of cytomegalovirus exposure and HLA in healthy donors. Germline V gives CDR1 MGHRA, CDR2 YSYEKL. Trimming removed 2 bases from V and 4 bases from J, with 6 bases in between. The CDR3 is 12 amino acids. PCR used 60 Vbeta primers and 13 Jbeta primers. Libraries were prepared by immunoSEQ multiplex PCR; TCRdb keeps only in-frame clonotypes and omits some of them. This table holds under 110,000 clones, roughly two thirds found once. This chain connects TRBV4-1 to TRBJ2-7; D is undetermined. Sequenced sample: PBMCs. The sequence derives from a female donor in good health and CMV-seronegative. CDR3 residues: CASSQIGYEQYF. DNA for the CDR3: TGCGCCAGCAGCCAAATCGGTTACGAGCAGTACTTC.